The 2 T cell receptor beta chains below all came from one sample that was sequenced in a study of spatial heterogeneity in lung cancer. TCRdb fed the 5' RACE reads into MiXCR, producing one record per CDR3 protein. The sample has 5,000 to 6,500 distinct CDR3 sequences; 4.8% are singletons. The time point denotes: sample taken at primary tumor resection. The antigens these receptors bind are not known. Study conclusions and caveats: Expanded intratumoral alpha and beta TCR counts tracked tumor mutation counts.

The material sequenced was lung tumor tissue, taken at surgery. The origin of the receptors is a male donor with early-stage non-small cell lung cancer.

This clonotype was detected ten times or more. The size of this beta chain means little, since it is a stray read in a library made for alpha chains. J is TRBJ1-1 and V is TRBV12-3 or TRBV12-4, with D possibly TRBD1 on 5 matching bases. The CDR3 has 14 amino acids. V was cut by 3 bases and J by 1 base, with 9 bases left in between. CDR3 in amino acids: CASSFSGTNTEAFF. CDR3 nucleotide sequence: TGTGCCAGCAGTTTCTCAGGGACGAACACTGAAGCTTTCTTT.

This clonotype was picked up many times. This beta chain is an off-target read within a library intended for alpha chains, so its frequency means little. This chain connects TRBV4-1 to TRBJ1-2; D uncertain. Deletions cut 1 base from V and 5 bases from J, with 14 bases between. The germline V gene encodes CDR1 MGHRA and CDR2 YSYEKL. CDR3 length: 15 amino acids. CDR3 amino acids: CASSQVGPGIYGYTF. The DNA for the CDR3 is TGCGCCAGCAGCCAAGTGGGCCCGGGTATTTATGGCTACACCTTC.